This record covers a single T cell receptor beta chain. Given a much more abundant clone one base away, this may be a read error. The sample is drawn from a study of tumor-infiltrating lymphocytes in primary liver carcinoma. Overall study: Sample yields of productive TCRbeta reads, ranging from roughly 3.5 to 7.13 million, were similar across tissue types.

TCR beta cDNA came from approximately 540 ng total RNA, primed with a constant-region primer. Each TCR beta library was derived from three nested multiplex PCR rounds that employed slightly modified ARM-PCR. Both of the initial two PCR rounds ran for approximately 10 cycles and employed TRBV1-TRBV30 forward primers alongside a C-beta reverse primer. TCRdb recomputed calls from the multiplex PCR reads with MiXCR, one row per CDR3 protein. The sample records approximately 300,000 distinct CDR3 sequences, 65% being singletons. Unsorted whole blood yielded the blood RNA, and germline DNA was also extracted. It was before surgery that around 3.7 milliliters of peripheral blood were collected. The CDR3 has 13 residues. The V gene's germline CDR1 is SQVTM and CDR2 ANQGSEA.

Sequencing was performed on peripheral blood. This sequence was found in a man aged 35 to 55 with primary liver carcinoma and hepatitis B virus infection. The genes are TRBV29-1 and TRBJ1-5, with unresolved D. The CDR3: CNVGGDINQPQHF. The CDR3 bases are TGCAACGTTGGAGGAGACATCAATCAGCCCCAGCATTTT.